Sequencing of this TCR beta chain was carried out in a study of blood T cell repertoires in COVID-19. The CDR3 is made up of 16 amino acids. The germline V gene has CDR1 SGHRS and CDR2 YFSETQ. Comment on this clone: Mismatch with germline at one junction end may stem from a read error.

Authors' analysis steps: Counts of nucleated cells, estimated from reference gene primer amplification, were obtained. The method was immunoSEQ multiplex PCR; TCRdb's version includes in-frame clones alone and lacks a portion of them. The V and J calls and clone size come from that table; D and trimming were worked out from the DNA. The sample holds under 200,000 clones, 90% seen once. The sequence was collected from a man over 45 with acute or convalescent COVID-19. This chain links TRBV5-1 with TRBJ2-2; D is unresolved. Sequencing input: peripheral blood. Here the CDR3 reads CASSLGISSNTGELFF. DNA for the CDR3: TGCGCCAGCAGTTTGGGAATTAGCAGCAACACCGGGGAGCTGTTTTTT.